This TCR beta chain was profiled in a study of blood T cells in healthy people across ages. Overall study findings and caveats: Investigators treated diversity estimates from one million T cells as underestimates.

Looked up from germline, CDR1 is LGHDT and CDR2 is YNNKEL (reference sequence). The CDR3 consists of 14 residues. V lost 0 bases, J lost 5 bases, and 1 base stayed unmatched. Note on this clonotype: Its matching antigen is unknown.

Sample-barcoded 5' priming and a J-beta primer mix drove a second PCR of roughly 6 to 12 cycles. TCRdb reanalysed the 5' RACE reads using MiXCR and keeps one entry per CDR3 protein. Of 980,000 or so distinct CDR3 sequences listed, roughly 52% are singletons. The TCR originated in a man aged 30-40 years in good health. The sequenced sample consisted of blood. V gene TRBV3-1 combines with J gene TRBJ1-5; 7 nucleotides agree with TRBD1. CDR3 amino acids: CASSQEGGHQPQHF. The CDR3 DNA is TGTGCCAGCAGCCAAGAAGGGGGCCATCAGCCCCAGCATTTT.